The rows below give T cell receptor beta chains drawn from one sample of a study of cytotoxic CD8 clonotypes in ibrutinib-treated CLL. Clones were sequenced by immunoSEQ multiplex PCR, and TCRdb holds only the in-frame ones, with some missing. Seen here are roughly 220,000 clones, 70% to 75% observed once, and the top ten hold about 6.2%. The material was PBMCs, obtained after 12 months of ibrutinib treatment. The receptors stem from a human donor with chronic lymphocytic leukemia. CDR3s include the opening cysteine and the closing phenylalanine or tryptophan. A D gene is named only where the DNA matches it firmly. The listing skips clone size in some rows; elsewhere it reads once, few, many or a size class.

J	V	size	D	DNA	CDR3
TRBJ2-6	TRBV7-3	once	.	TGTGCCAGCAGCTTAACGGCAGTGCTCTCTGGGGCCAACGTCCTGACTTTC	CASSLTAVLSGANVLTF
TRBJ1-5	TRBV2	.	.	TGTGCCAGCAGTGCTCGGGGGATCGGCAATCAGCCCCAGCATTTT	CASSARGIGNQPQHF
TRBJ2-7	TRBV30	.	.	TGTGCCTGGGGGGTGTACTACGAGCAGTACTTC	CAWGVYYEQYF
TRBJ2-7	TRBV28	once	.	TGTGCCAGCACCTCCACGCCCGAGCAGTACTTC	CASTSTPEQYF
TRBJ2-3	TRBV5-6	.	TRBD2	TGTGCCAGCAGCTTCCAGGCGGGGGGAACAGATACGCAGTATTTT	CASSFQAGGTDTQYF
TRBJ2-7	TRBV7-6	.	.	TGTGCCAGCAGCTTAGCGCTCGACTACGAGCAGTACTTC	CASSLALDYEQYF
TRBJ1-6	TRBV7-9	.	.	TGTGCCAGCACCCAATTGGACGCACGGTCACCCCTCCACTTT	CASTQLDARSPLHF
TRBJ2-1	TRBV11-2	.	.	TGTGCCAGCAGCTTAGGCCGACGGGGGCAGTTCTTC	CASSLGRRGQFF
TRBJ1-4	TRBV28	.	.	TGTGCCAGCAGTTTCAGACAGCCCAATGAAAAACTGTTTTTT	CASSFRQPNEKLFF
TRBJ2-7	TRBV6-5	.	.	TGTGCCAGCAGTCACGGCCAGGGAGCCTACGAGCAGTACTTC	CASSHGQGAYEQYF
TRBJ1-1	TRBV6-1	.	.	TGTGCCAGCAGTGAAACCTTGAACACTGAAGCTTTCTTT	CASSETLNTEAFF
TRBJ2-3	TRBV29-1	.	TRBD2	TGCAGCGTCGCCCCGGGACTAACGGATCTGGGAGATACGCAGTATTTT	CSVAPGLTDLGDTQYF
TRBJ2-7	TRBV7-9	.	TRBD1	TGTGCCAGCAGCTCCACCGAGGGTAGGACAGGGGGTTACGAGCAGTACTTC	CASSSTEGRTGGYEQYF
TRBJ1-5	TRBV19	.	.	TGTGCCAGTAGTATTCGGGGGAGCAATCAGCCCCAGCATTTT	CASSIRGSNQPQHF
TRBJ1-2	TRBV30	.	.	TGTGCCTGGAGTGTGAAAGAGTCGAGGTATGGCTACACCTTC	CAWSVKESRYGYTF
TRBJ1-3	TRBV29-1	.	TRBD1	TGCAGCGTTGAAGATACAAGGGGGCTGTCTGGAAACACCATATATTTT	CSVEDTRGLSGNTIYF
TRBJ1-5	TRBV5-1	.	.	TGCGCCAGCAGCTTGGGGTACGGGAGCAATCAGCCCCAGCATTTT	CASSLGYGSNQPQHF
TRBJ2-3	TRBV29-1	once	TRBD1	TGCAGCGTTACCGGACAGGGGCTTGCAGATACGCAGTATTTT	CSVTGQGLADTQYF
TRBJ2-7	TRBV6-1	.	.	TGTGCCAGCAGTGACGACAGAATTAGCTCCTACGAGCAGTACTTC	CASSDDRISSYEQYF
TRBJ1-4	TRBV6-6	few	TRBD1	TGTGCCAGCAGACCCTGGACAGGGCGGGAAAAACTGTTTTTT	CASRPWTGREKLFF
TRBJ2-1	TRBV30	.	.	TGTGCCTGGAGTGAATACAATGAGCAGTTCTTC	CAWSEYNEQFF
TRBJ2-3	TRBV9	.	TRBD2	TGTGCCAGCAGCAGCGGGAGAAGATCTAGCACAGATACGCAGTATTTT	CASSSGRRSSTDTQYF
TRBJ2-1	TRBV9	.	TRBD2	TGTGCCAGCAGCGATAATAGCGGGACCTACAATGAGCAGTTCTTC	CASSDNSGTYNEQFF
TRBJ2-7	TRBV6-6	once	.	TGTGCCAGCACCAATACGTTAGGCCGCTACGAGCAGTACTTC	CASTNTLGRYEQYF
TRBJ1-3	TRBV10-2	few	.	TGCGCCAGCAGCTCTCAGAGCTCTGGAAACACCATATATTTT	CASSSQSSGNTIYF
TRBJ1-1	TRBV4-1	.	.	TGCGCCAGCAGCCTTGGTGGGGAAATGCTCACTGAAGCTTTCTTT	CASSLGGEMLTEAFF
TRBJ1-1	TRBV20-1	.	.	TGCAGTGCCCCCTGGAACACTGAAGCTTTCTTT	CSAPWNTEAFF
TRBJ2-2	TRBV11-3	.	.	TGTGCCAGCAGCCCCCGGGGCTACGCCACCGGGGAGCTGTTTTTT	CASSPRGYATGELFF
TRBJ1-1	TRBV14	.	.	TGTGCCAGCAGCGCCCCCCGGAGATTTGGCGAGCCCCCAACCCCGAACACTGAAGCTTTCTTT	CASSAPRRFGEPPTPNTEAFF
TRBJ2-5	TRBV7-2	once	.	TGTGCCAGCAGCTGGGGAGGGGGAGTAAAAGAGACCCAGTACTTC	CASSWGGGVKETQYF
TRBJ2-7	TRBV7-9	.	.	TGTGCCAGCAGTCCTAGGTGGGGGCCCTACGAGCAGTACTTC	CASSPRWGPYEQYF
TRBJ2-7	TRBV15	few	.	TGTGCCACCAGCAGAGATCTGGCAGGTTCTTACTACGAGCAGTACTTC	CATSRDLAGSYYEQYF
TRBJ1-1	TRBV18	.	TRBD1	TGTGCCAGCTCACCGGGGACAGGGGACACTGAAGCTTTCTTT	CASSPGTGDTEAFF